This TCR beta chain appears in the sequencing data of a study of shared T cell receptors in the human thymus. The V gene's germline CDR1 is SGHAT and CDR2 FQNNGV. CDR3 size: 16 residues. The ends were cut back, 1 base at V and 2 bases at J, with 15 bases in the middle. Measured with immunoSEQ multiplex PCR; TCRdb has only the in-frame clones, and not every one. The table has about 500,000 clones, roughly 74% seen once; the top ten hold 0.013%. A further study also used this sample, focusing on human thymus T cells.

This chain uses TRBV11-2 with TRBJ2-7, with D perhaps TRBD1 (5 bases). Sequenced input: thymocytes. The clonotype originates from a boy under two years old with a congenital heart defect. CDR3 coding DNA: TGTGCCAGCAGCTTAGGACATAGGGGTCGAGCCTACGAGCAGTACTTC. This translates into CASSLGHRGRAYEQYF.